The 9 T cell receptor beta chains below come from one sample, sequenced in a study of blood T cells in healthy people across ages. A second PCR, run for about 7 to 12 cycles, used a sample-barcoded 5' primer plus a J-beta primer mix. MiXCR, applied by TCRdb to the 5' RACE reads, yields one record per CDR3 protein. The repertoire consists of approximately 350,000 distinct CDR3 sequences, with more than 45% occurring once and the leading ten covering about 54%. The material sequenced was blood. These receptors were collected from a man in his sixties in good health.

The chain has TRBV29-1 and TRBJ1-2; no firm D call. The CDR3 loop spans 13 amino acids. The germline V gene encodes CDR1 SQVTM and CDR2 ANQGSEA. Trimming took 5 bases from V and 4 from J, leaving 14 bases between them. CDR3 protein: CSVPSSSGYGYTF. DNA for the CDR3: TGCAGCGTTCCTTCTAGCTCCGGCTATGGCTACACCTTC. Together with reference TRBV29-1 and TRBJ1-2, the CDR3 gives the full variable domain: SAVISQKPSRDICQRGTSLTIQCQVDSQVTMMFWYRQQPGQSLTLIATANQGSEATYESGFVIDKFPISRPNLTFSTLTVSNMSPEDSSIYLCSVPSSSGYGYTFGSGTRLTVV.

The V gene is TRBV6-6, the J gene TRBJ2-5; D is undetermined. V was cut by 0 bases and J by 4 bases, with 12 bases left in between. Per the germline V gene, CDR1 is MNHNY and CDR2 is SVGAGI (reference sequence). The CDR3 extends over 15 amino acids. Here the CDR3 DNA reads TGTGCCAGCAGTTACTCCCACAGCCCCCCAGAGACCCAGTACTTC. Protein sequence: CASSYSHSPPETQYF.

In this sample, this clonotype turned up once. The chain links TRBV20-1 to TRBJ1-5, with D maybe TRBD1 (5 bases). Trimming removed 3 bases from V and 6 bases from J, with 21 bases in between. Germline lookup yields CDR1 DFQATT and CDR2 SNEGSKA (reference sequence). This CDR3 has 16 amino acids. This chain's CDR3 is CSASIPGETFGQPQHF. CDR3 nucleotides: TGCAGTGCTAGTATTCCGGGGGAAACCTTCGGTCAGCCCCAGCATTTT.

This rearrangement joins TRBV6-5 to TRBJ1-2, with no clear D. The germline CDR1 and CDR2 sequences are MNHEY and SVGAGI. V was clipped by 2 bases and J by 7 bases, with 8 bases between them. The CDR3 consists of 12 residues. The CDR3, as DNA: TGTGCCAGCAGTTACGGGGAAGGTGGCTACACCTTC. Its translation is CASSYGEGGYTF.

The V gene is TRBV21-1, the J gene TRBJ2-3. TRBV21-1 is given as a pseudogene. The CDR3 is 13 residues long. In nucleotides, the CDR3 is TGTGCCAGCAGCACTCCTAGCACAGATACGCAGTATTTT. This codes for CASSTPSTDTQYF.

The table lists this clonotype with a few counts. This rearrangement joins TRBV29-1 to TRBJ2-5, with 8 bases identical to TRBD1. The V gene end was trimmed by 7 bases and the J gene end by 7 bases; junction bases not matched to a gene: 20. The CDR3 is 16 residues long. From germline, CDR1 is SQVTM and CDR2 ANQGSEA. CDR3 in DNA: TGCAGCGCCAGGGGCCTGACAGGGGCCCCAAGTTGGACCCAGTACTTC. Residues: CSARGLTGAPSWTQYF.

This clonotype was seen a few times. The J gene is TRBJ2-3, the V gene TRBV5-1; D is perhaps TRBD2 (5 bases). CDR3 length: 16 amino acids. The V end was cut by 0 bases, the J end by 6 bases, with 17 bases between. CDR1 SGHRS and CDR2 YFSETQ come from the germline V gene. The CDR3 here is CASSLEVGKAYDTQYF. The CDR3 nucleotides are TGCGCCAGCAGCTTGGAGGTCGGGAAAGCCTATGATACGCAGTATTTT.

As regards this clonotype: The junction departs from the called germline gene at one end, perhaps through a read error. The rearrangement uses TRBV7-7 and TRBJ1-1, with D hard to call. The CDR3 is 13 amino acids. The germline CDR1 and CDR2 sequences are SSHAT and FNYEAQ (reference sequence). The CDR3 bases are TGTGCTAGCAGCGTATCCCTGAACACTGAAGCTTTCTTT. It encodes CASSVSLNTEAFF.

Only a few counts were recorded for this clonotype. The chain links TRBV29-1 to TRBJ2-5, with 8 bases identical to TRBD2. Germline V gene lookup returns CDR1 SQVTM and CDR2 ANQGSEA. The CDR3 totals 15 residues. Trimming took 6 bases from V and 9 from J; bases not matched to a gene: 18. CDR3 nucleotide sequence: TGCAGCGTCCTTAATGAGACTAGCGTCAGGCCGGCCCAGTACTTC. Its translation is CSVLNETSVRPAQYF.